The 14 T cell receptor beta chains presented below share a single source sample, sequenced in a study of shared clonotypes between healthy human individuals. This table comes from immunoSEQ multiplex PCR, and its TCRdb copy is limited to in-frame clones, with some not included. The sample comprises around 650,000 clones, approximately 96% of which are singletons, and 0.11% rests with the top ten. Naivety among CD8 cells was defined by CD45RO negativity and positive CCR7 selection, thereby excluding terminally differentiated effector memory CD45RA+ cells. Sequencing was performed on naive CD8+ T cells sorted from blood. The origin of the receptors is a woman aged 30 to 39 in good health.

The CDR3 here is CASSLKVSKLDYEQYF. The DNA for the CDR3 is TGTGCCAGCAGCTTAAAGGTCTCAAAACTGGACTACGAGCAGTACTTC. This chain uses TRBV7-9 with TRBJ2-7; D gene unclear. This CDR3 spans 16 amino acids. V lost 2 bases and J lost 3, with 17 bases in between. Germline CDR1 reads SEHNR; CDR2 reads FQNEAQ (reference sequence).

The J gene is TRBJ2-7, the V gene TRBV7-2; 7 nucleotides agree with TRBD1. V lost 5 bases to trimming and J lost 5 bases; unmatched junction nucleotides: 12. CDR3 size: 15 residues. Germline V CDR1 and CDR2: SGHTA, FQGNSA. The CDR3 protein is CASSAPAGGYHEQYF. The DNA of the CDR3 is TGTGCCAGCAGCGCACCGGCAGGGGGTTATCACGAGCAGTACTTC.

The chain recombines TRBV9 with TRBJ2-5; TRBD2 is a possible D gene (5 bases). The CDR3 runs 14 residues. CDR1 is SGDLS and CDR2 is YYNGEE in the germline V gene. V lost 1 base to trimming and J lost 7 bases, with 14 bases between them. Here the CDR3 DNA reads TGTGCCAGCAGCGTACGAGGGTTCTCGGGGACCCAGTACTTC. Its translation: CASSVRGFSGTQYF.

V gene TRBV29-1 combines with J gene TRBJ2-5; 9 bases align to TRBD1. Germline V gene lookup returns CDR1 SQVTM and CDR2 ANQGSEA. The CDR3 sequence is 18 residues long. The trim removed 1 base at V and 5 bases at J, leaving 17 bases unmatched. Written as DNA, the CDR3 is TGCAGCGTTGAAGGTGTTTCGGCCGGGACAGGGAATGGGGAGACCCAGTACTTC. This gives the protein CSVEGVSAGTGNGETQYF.

CDR3 DNA sequence: TGTGCCAGCAGCCATAGATCCCTAGCGGGGGGCTACGAGCAGTACTTC. This gives the protein CASSHRSLAGGYEQYF. The chain recombines TRBV4-2 with TRBJ2-7, with 11 bases lining up with TRBD2. Trimming at V came to 3 bases and at J to 3 bases, leaving 7 bases not matched to a gene. Germline assignment: CDR1 LGHNA and CDR2 YNFKEQ. This CDR3 region has 16 residues.

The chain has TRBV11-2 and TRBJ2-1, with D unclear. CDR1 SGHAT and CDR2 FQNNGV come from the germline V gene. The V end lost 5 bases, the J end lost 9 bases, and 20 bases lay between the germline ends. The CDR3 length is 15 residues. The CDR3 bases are TGTGCCAGCAGCCCCTGGACCGCACTCGTGGGTGAGCAGTTCTTC. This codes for CASSPWTALVGEQFF.

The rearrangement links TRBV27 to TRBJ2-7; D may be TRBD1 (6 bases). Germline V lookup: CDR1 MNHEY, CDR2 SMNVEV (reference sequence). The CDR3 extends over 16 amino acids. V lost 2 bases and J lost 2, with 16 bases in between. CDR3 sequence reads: CASSLTPRQATYEQYF. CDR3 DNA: TGTGCCAGCAGTTTAACCCCACGACAGGCCACCTACGAGCAGTACTTC.

The chain's CDR3 is CASIVVGEYNEQFF. The CDR3 DNA reads as TGTGCCAGCATTGTAGTGGGGGAGTACAATGAGCAGTTCTTC. The gene calls are TRBV6-1 and TRBJ2-1; D may correspond to TRBD1 or TRBD2 (5 bases each). V lost 7 bases and J lost 4, with 14 bases in between. The germline V gene encodes CDR1 MNHNS and CDR2 SASEGT. The CDR3 loop spans 14 amino acids.

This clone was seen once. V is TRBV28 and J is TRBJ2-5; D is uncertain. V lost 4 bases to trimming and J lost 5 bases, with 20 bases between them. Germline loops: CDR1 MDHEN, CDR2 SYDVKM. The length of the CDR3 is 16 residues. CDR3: CASSSPEMTVRETQYF. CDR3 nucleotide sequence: TGTGCCAGCAGTTCTCCGGAAATGACGGTCCGGGAGACCCAGTACTTC.

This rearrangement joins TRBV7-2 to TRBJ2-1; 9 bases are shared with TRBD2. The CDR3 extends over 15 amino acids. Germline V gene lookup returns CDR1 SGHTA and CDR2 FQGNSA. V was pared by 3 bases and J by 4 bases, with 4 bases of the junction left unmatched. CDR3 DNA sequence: TGTGCCAGCAGCTTCTCGGGACTAGCATACAATGAGCAGTTCTTC. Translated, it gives CASSFSGLAYNEQFF.

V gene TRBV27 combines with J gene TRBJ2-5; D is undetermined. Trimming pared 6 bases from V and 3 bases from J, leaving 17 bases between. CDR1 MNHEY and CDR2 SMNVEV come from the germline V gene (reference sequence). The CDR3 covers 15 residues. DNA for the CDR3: TGTGCCAGCAGACCGACTTACCTCCCTGAAGAGACCCAGTACTTC. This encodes CASRPTYLPEETQYF.

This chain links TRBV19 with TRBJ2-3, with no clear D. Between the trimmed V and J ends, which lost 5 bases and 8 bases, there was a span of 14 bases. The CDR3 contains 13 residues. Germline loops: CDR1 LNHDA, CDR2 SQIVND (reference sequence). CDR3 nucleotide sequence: TGTGCCAGTAGTGCCCGCTTCGACCCTACGCAGTATTTT. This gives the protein CASSARFDPTQYF.

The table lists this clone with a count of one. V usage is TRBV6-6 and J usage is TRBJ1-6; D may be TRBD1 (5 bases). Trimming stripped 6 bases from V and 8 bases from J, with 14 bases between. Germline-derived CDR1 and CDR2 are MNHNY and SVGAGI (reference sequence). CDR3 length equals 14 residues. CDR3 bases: TGTGCCAGCAGACCCCCGGGGGGAGATTCACCCCTCCACTTT. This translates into CASRPPGGDSPLHF.

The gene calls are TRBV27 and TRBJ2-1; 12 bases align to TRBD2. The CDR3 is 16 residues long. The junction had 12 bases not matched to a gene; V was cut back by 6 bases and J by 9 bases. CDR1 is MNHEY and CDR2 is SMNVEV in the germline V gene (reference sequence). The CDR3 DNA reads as TGTGCCAGCAGCCGTGTACTAGCGGGAGGCCCCGGTGAGCAGTTCTTC. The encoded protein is CASSRVLAGGPGEQFF.